These 23 T cell receptor beta chains were sequenced from one sample in a study of metastatic and nonmetastatic thyroid tumors. There were no patients who had received any treatment before thyroid surgery. TCRdb reanalyzed the PCR reads with MiXCR. The sample comprises about 35,000 clones, approximately 20% of which are singletons, and approximately 20% rests with the top ten. Sequencing was done on a sample of blood. These receptors originate from a female donor with papillary thyroid cancer or a benign thyroid nodule (not recorded which). Some clones in this sample may be carry-over from other donors' samples.

In regard to this clone: Sequence at one end of the junction differs from germline and may be a read error. The chain employs TRBV7-3 and TRBJ2-3, with 7 bases lining up with TRBD1. Germline V gene data show CDR1 as SGHTA and CDR2 as FQGTGA. There are 15 residues in the CDR3. The CDR3 DNA follows: TGTACCAGCAGCCCTGAAGGGGGCGAAGGAGATACGCAGTATTTT. Its protein product is CTSSPEGGEGDTQYF.

A remark on this clone: Sequence at one end of the junction differs from germline and may be a read error. The V gene is TRBV20-1, the J gene TRBJ2-5; 9 nucleotides line up with TRBD2. The CDR3 totals 16 residues. Germline values: CDR1 DFQATT, CDR2 SNEGSKA (reference sequence). CDR3 DNA: TGCAGTGCTAGAGGGGATAGCGGGAGTCTCCAAGAGACACAGTACTTC. Amino acid sequence: CSARGDSGSLQETQYF.

The chain links TRBV4-1 to TRBJ1-2; maybe TRBD1 (6 bases). Germline V gene lookup returns CDR1 MGHRA and CDR2 YSYEKL. The V and J ends lost 2 bases and 8 bases respectively, with 18 bases between them. The CDR3 consists of 15 residues. The CDR3 sequence is CASSQKDRTSSGYTF. In DNA, the CDR3 is TGCGCCAGCAGCCAAAAAGACAGGACCTCCAGCGGCTACACCTTC.

This clone appeared a few times. One end of the junction fails to match germline, which may point to a read error. This CDR3 is also generated by other DNA sequences in the sample. The chain uses TRBV6-2 or TRBV6-3 and TRBJ2-6; D is possibly TRBD1 (5 bases). CDR3 length equals 15 residues. Germline CDR1 is MNHEY and CDR2 is SVGEGT. The CDR3 protein is CASSPVGSGANVLTF. CDR3 bases: TGTGCCAGCAGTCCCGTTGGATCTGGGGCCAATGTCCTGACTTTC.

Sample share makes this clone medium-sized (0.01 to 0.1%). This sequence joins TRBV27 and TRBJ2-7; 7 bases fit TRBD1. The length of the CDR3 is 15 residues. Trimming cost V 5 bases and J 2 bases; bases outside gene matches: 9. Germline CDR1 MNHEY, CDR2 SMNVEV (reference sequence). In DNA, the CDR3 is TGTGCCAGCAGTCCCCGGACAGGTACCACCTACGAGCAGTACTTC. Translation: CASSPRTGTTYEQYF.

This clone was detected only a few times. The chain has TRBV6-1 and TRBJ1-2; no firm D call. Trimming took off 2 bases at V and 8 bases at J, with 15 bases between the two ends. The germline CDR1 and CDR2 sequences are MNHNS and SASEGT. The CDR3 sequence is 14 residues long. The CDR3 sequence: CASSESSGVGGYTF. In DNA, the CDR3 is TGTGCCAGCAGTGAATCGAGTGGGGTCGGAGGCTACACCTTC.

Ten or more counts support this clone. The chain carries TRBV2 and TRBJ1-5; the match to TRBD1 covers 9 bases. Germline CDR1 and CDR2: SNHLY and FYNNEI. J was trimmed by 4 bases and V by 6 bases; bases with no gene match: 7. This CDR3 has 15 residues. DNA of the CDR3: TGTGCCAGCAGCCCTACAGGGGGCCGGAATCAGCCCCAGCATTTT. This translates into CASSPTGGRNQPQHF.

The chain couples TRBV5-4 to TRBJ2-5; TRBD2 aligns across 7 bases. V dropped 3 bases and J dropped 5; count of bases not matched to a gene: 13. The CDR3 totals 16 residues. The germline CDR1 and CDR2 sequences are SGHNT and YYREEE (reference sequence). CDR3 nucleotide sequence: TGTGCCAGCAGCTCTAGCCGTCAGGATAGCGGGGAGACCCAGTACTTC. This encodes CASSSSRQDSGETQYF.

This clone was found many times. The rearrangement links TRBV20-1 to TRBJ1-1, with D hard to call. The CDR3 consists of 14 residues. The germline gives CDR1 DFQATT, CDR2 SNEGSKA (reference sequence). Trimming pared 0 bases from V and 1 base from J, leaving 9 bases between. The CDR3 reads CSARDLRTNTEAFF. CDR3 nucleotides: TGCAGTGCTAGAGATCTCCGGACGAACACTGAAGCTTTCTTT.

This clone was recorded at least ten times. The sample has other DNA sequences that encode this CDR3 too. The chain carries TRBV28 and TRBJ1-5; no reliable D call. The ends were cut back, 10 bases at V and 0 bases at J, with 13 bases in the middle. The CDR3 totals 14 residues. Germline V gene lookup returns CDR1 MDHEN and CDR2 SYDVKM. In DNA form, the CDR3 reads TGTGCCACCGGTACGGCGTATAGCAATCAGCCCCAGCATTTT. Residues: CATGTAYSNQPQHF. Using reference TRBV28 and TRBJ1-5 for the parts outside the CDR3, the full variable domain is DVKVTQSSRYLVKRTGEKVFLECVQDMDHENMFWYRQDPGLGLRLIYFSYDVKMKEKGDIPEGYSVSREKKERFSLILESASTNQTSMYLCATGTAYSNQPQHFGDGTRLSIL.

The genes are TRBV7-8 and TRBJ2-1; weak D call: TRBD1 (5 bases). Trimming pared 4 bases from V and 5 bases from J, leaving 15 bases between. This CDR3 region has 15 residues. Germline V gives CDR1 SGHVS, CDR2 FQNEAQ. In DNA form, the CDR3 reads TGTGCCAGCAGCTACGTAGCAGGGTACCACAATGAGCAGTTCTTC. Translation: CASSYVAGYHNEQFF.

The table lists this clone with many counts. The chain has TRBV19 and TRBJ2-2; 7 positions agree with TRBD1. CDR1 and CDR2 from the germline V gene are LNHDA and SQIVND (reference sequence). The junction had 9 bases not matched to a gene; V was cut back by 3 bases and J by 5 bases. The CDR3 covers 16 residues. The CDR3 region is CASSIETGQITGELFF. The CDR3 nucleotides read TGTGCCAGTAGTATCGAAACGGGACAGATAACCGGGGAGCTGTTTTTT.

This clone was observed many times. This chain uses TRBV18 with TRBJ2-3; 7 nucleotides agree with TRBD2. After removal of 3 bases from V and 4 bases from J, the junction contained 13 bases not matched to a gene. Germline V gene data show CDR1 as KGHSH and CDR2 as LQKENI. The CDR3 length is 17 residues. Here the CDR3 DNA reads TGTGCCAGCTCACCTGGGGATGGGACTACCAAATCAGATACGCAGTATTTT. Encoded protein: CASSPGDGTTKSDTQYF.

This clone was observed at least ten times. V is TRBV20-1 and J is TRBJ1-1; D is ambiguous. Germline CDR1 and CDR2: DFQATT and SNEGSKA (reference sequence). V was shortened by 6 bases and J by 9 bases, with 14 bases between the two germline ends. The CDR3 extends over 11 amino acids. In DNA form, the CDR3 reads TGCAGTGCCCTCTTAGAGGCTCAAGCTTTCTTT. Translated, it gives CSALLEAQAFF.

Written as DNA, the CDR3 is TGCAGTGCTTCACTCAGGGAGTCTAGCTATGGCTACACCTTC. Protein sequence: CSASLRESSYGYTF. The chain links TRBV20-1 to TRBJ1-2, with TRBD1 as a possible D gene (5 bases). This CDR3 is built from 14 residues. Trimming took off 5 bases at V and 4 bases at J, with 17 bases between the two ends. Per the germline V gene, CDR1 is DFQATT and CDR2 is SNEGSKA (reference sequence).

This clone came up many times. The rearrangement uses TRBV9 and TRBJ2-5; D unresolved. The CDR3 contains 11 residues. Germline V gene sequence: CDR1 SGDLS, CDR2 YYNGEE. The V end was cut by 3 bases, the J end by 9 bases, with 9 bases between. CDR3 region: CASSGGSAQYF. Here the CDR3 DNA reads TGTGCCAGCAGCGGCGGTTCGGCCCAGTACTTC.

The chain uses TRBV5-1 and TRBJ1-2; 7 bases agree with TRBD1. CDR1 and CDR2 from the germline V gene are SGHRS and YFSETQ. The CDR3 covers 16 residues. Trimming took 0 bases from V and 2 from J; bases not matched to a gene: 7. CDR3 loop: CASSLGAGGPNYGYTF. DNA of the CDR3: TGCGCCAGCAGCTTGGGGGCAGGGGGACCCAACTATGGCTACACCTTC. The entire variable domain, with the rest obtained from reference TRBV5-1 and TRBJ1-2, is as follows: KAGVTQTPRYLIKTRGQQVTLSCSPISGHRSVSWYQQTPGQGLQFLFEYFSETQRNKGNFPGRFSGRQFSNSRSEMNVSTLELGDSALYLCASSLGAGGPNYGYTFGSGTRLTVV.

A note on this clone: Other DNA variants within this sample encode the same CDR3. This chain connects TRBV24-1 to TRBJ1-1; D is ambiguous. V shed 8 bases and J shed 1 base, with 10 bases lying between them. The germline V gene has CDR1 KGHDR and CDR2 SFDVKD. The CDR3 is 13 residues long. DNA for the CDR3: TGTGCCACCATCCCTGGTGGGAACACTGAAGCTTTCTTT. It codes for CATIPGGNTEAFF.

In DNA, the CDR3 is TGCGCCAGCGCCCAAATACAGGGTTCCTACGAGCAGTACTTC. This codes for CASAQIQGSYEQYF. The chain has TRBV5-1 and TRBJ2-7, with TRBD1 as a possible D gene (6 bases). The V and J ends lost 7 bases and 1 base respectively, with 15 bases between them. Germline assignment: CDR1 SGHRS and CDR2 YFSETQ. This CDR3 region has 14 residues.

By share, this clone ranks as medium-sized. This CDR3 is CASSLKQGAYEQYF. CDR3 coding DNA: TGTGCCAGCAGTTTGAAACAGGGGGCCTACGAGCAGTACTTC. The rearrangement uses TRBV27 and TRBJ2-7, with TRBD1 matching over 8 bases. This CDR3 is 14 amino acids long. Trimming removed 3 bases from V and 2 bases from J; junction bases left unmatched: 3. Germline V gives CDR1 MNHEY, CDR2 SMNVEV (reference sequence).

Regarding this clone: A read error may be the cause here, since a much bigger clone is one base away. The chain uses TRBV4-2 and TRBJ2-2; TRBD2 is a possible D gene (5 bases). Germline V gives CDR1 LGHNA, CDR2 YNFKEQ. CDR3 length: 15 amino acids. CDR3 loop: CASSLDRANTGEPFF. The CDR3 DNA sequence: TGTGCCAGCAGCCTAGACCGAGCGAACACCGGGGAGCCGTTTTTT.

The chain combines TRBV20-1 with TRBJ2-7, with no clear D. V was clipped by 3 bases and J by 1 base, with 13 bases between them. The germline gives CDR1 DFQATT, CDR2 SNEGSKA (reference sequence). The CDR3 consists of 14 residues. The CDR3: CSARSYRGSYEQYF. The DNA for the CDR3 is TGCAGTGCTAGGAGTTATAGAGGATCCTACGAGCAGTACTTC.

The genes are TRBV28 and TRBJ1-2; 8 nucleotides line up with TRBD1. The CDR3 loop spans 18 amino acids. V lost 6 bases, J lost 2 bases, and 17 bases stayed unmatched. CDR1 is MDHEN, CDR2 SYDVKM, per germline. For the CDR3, the DNA is TGTGCCAGCAGATCACTAATCCCGACAGGGGTCTCAAACTATGGCTACACCTTC. Its translation: CASRSLIPTGVSNYGYTF.